This T cell receptor beta chain came from a study of blood T cell repertoires in COVID-19. Across 24 US areas, participants ranged in age from roughly 18 to 95 years. Self-reported history from a screening survey and questionnaire set each donor's cohort. This CDR3 spans 15 amino acids. V lost 4 bases, J lost 4 bases, and 8 bases stayed unmatched. Germline loops: CDR1 SGHKS, CDR2 YYEKEE (reference sequence). Original data processing: The assay estimated nucleated cells by amplifying reference gene primers. The repertoire was sequenced with immunoSEQ multiplex PCR; TCRdb's copy has only in-frame clones and lacks some. V, J and clone size are taken as reported in that table, and D and trimming were inferred from the DNA itself. The data show 300,000 to 400,000 clones, roughly 87% seen once.

Material: PBMCs or T cells enriched from blood (not recorded which). The V call is TRBV5-5, the J call TRBJ1-2; 9 nucleotides align to TRBD1. This TCR was sampled from a woman in her 30s who had recovered from COVID-19. The CDR3 region is CASSRGQGTGYGYTF. The CDR3 region has the DNA TGTGCCAGCAGCAGAGGACAGGGGACCGGCTATGGCTACACCTTC.